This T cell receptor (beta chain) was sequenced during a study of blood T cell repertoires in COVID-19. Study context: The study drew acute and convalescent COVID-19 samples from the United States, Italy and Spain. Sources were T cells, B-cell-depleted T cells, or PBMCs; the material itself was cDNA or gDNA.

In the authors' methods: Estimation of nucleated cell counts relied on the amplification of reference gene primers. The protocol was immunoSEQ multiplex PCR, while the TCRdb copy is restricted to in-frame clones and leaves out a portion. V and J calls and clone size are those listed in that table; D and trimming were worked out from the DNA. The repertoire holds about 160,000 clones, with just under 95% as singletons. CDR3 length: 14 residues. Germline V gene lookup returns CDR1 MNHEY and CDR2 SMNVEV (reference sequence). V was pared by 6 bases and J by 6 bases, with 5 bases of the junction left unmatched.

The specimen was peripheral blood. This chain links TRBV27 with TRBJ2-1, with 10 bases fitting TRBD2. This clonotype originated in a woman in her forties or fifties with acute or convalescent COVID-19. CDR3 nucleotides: TGTGCCAGCAGCCCAGCGGGAGGGGCCAATGAGCAGTTCTTC. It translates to CASSPAGGANEQFF.